The 13 T cell receptor beta chains below come from one sample, sequenced in a study of cytomegalovirus exposure and HLA in healthy donors. The assay was immunoSEQ multiplex PCR, and TCRdb's table has in-frame clones only and misses some. The sample carries roughly 60,000 clones, around 94% recorded once. Sequenced sample: PBMCs. The receptors derive from a man aged 18 to 29 in good health and CMV-seronegative.

The CDR3 loop reads CASSFSTGDEKLFF. CDR3 bases: TGTGCCAGCAGTTTCTCGACAGGGGATGAAAAACTGTTTTTT. The chain has TRBV6-5 and TRBJ1-4; the match to TRBD1 covers 8 bases. Germline V gene lookup returns CDR1 MNHEY and CDR2 SVGAGI. Trimming at V came to 4 bases and at J to 6 bases, leaving 4 bases not matched to a gene. This CDR3 is 14 amino acids long.

The chain recombines TRBV27 with TRBJ2-3; TRBD2 agrees at 8 bases. This CDR3 region has 15 residues. Germline loops: CDR1 MNHEY, CDR2 SMNVEV (reference sequence). Trimming removed 4 bases from V and 1 base from J; junction bases left unmatched: 4. CDR3 nucleotides: TGTGCCAGCAGTTGGGCGGGAGGCCGCACAGATACGCAGTATTTT. This translates into CASSWAGGRTDTQYF.

The chain is built from TRBV28 and TRBJ1-5, with D possibly matching TRBD1 (5 bases). Germline V lookup: CDR1 MDHEN, CDR2 SYDVKM. Trimming removed 2 bases at V and 2 bases at J, with 10 bases between. The CDR3 has 15 amino acids. The CDR3 protein is CASSLRGSGNQPQHF. CDR3 bases: TGTGCCAGCAGTTTAAGGGGAAGCGGCAATCAGCCCCAGCATTTT.

V gene TRBV28 combines with J gene TRBJ2-1; D ambiguous. This CDR3 has 11 residues. Germline V lookup: CDR1 MDHEN, CDR2 SYDVKM. Trimming left V 5 bases short and J 10 bases short, with 9 bases between. The CDR3 loop reads CASSPRLEQFF. The CDR3 coding sequence is TGTGCCAGCAGTCCCCGTTTAGAGCAGTTCTTC.

The rearrangement links TRBV2 to TRBJ2-7; no definite D call. V lost 3 bases and J 2 bases, leaving 8 bases between the germline ends. Per germline, CDR1 SNHLY and CDR2 FYNNEI. The CDR3 spans 13 residues. CDR3 nucleotide sequence: TGTGCCAGCAGTGACGACAACACCTACGAGCAGTACTTC. Protein: CASSDDNTYEQYF.

The V and J genes are TRBV2 and TRBJ1-1; no clear D. The CDR3 is 12 amino acids. Trimming removed 5 bases from V and 7 bases from J, with 11 bases in between. Germline CDR1 is SNHLY and CDR2 is FYNNEI. The CDR3 is CASSSSSGEAFF. Written as DNA, the CDR3 is TGTGCCAGCAGTAGCTCATCGGGTGAAGCTTTCTTT.

The V call is TRBV19, the J call TRBJ2-3, with D possibly being TRBD1 (5 bases). Looked up from germline, CDR1 is LNHDA and CDR2 is SQIVND (reference sequence). V was pared by 10 bases and J by 2 bases, with 13 bases between. This CDR3 region has 13 residues. CDR3 nucleotide sequence: TGTGCCACCCGGACACTTCACACAGATACGCAGTATTTT. Translated, it gives CATRTLHTDTQYF.

The chain recombines TRBV5-4 with TRBJ1-2; 7 positions agree with TRBD1. There are 16 residues in the CDR3. CDR1 and CDR2 from the germline V gene are SGHNT and YYREEE (reference sequence). V lost 4 bases and J lost 3; bases outside the gene matches: 12. CDR3 loop: CASSPWAGGGDYGYTF. The CDR3 DNA is TGTGCCAGCAGCCCATGGGCGGGAGGGGGCGACTATGGCTACACCTTC.

This clone was seen just once. The rearrangement joins TRBV11-2 to TRBJ1-1; D possibly corresponds to TRBD1 (5 bases). CDR1 SGHAT and CDR2 FQNNGV come from the germline V gene. The CDR3 is made up of 14 amino acids. V lost 6 bases and J lost 5, with 16 bases in between. This CDR3 is CASRRAGRETEAFF. The CDR3, as DNA: TGTGCCAGCAGGAGAGCGGGGCGAGAAACTGAAGCTTTCTTT. The variable domain in full, completed from reference TRBV11-2 and TRBJ1-1, reads EAGVAQSPRYKIIEKRQSVAFWCNPISGHATLYWYQQILGQGPKLLIQFQNNGVVDDSQLPKDRFSAERLKGVDSTLKIQPAKLEDSAVYLCASRRAGRETEAFFGQGTRLTVV.

This clone was counted a single time. The chain has TRBV30 and TRBJ2-3; 7 bases align to TRBD1. This CDR3 is 16 amino acids long. With V trimmed by 0 bases and J by 5 bases, 11 bases remained unmatched. Looked up from germline, CDR1 is GTSNPN and CDR2 is SVGIG (reference sequence). DNA of the CDR3: TGTGCCTGGAGTGTACAAGAGACAGGGTATCGAGATACGCAGTATTTT. This gives the protein CAWSVQETGYRDTQYF.

This rearrangement joins TRBV4-1 to TRBJ2-2, with 14 bases identical to TRBD2. Per the germline V gene, CDR1 is MGHRA and CDR2 is YSYEKL. Trimming cost V 5 bases and J 6 bases; bases outside gene matches: 8. The CDR3 is 17 amino acids. This CDR3 is CASSLGLAGVSAGELFF. CDR3 DNA sequence: TGCGCCAGCAGCTTGGGACTAGCGGGAGTCTCGGCCGGGGAGCTGTTTTTT.

The chain carries TRBV10-3 and TRBJ1-4; 12 nucleotides line up with TRBD1. With V trimmed by 6 bases and J by 7 bases, 3 bases remained unmatched. Germline-derived CDR1 and CDR2 are ENHRY and SYGVKD. This CDR3 has 14 amino acids. DNA of the CDR3: TGTGCCATCAGCGGGACAGGGGGCCGTGAAAAACTGTTTTTT. This codes for CAISGTGGREKLFF.

V gene TRBV5-4 combines with J gene TRBJ2-7; 15 bases are shared with TRBD2. The CDR3 consists of 16 residues. V lost 3 bases to trimming and J lost 3 bases; unmatched junction nucleotides: 4. Per the germline V gene, CDR1 is SGHNT and CDR2 is YYREEE (reference sequence). CDR3: CASSSGLAGGRYEQYF. Written as DNA, the CDR3 is TGTGCCAGCAGCTCGGGACTAGCGGGAGGCCGCTACGAGCAGTACTTC.